The clone carrying this T cell receptor beta chain was seen a few times. Its antigen is undetermined. This sample was taken from a study of vaccination and CD4 T cells after COVID-19. About the study: Control cultures, each given a CEFX pool, an HIV-1 Nef pool, or no peptide, were included.

Treatment defined: approximately nine-day PBMC culture with coronavirus spike peptide pools or control peptides (ViraFEST assay). Positive PCR dates ranged from March to December 2020; these dates predated US Alpha, Beta and Delta variants. An Oncomine TCR Beta short-read assay was used to sequence the DNA from cultured CD4+ T cells. Genomic DNA extraction was carried out from cultured CD4+ T cells. TCRdb itself ran the PCR reads through MiXCR, one entry per CDR3 protein. The sample records 3,500 to 5,000 distinct CDR3 sequences, around 21% being singletons. V was pared by 4 bases and J by 7 bases, with 17 bases between. Germline V gene data show CDR1 as SGDLS and CDR2 as YYNGEE. The CDR3 runs to 15 residues.

The TCR originated in a human donor who had recovered from COVID-19. Sequenced sample: CD4+ T cells from blood, cultured in vitro. V is TRBV9 and J is TRBJ2-2; D possibly matches TRBD1 or TRBD2 (8 bases each). CDR3 amino acids: CASSPRTGTSGELFF. The CDR3 DNA is TGTGCCAGCAGCCCCCGGACAGGGACTAGCGGGGAGCTGTTTTTT. Looking up the rest from reference TRBV9 and TRBJ2-2 gives the full variable domain: DSGVTQTPKHLITATGQRVTLRCSPRSGDLSVYWYQQSLDQGLQFLIQYYNGEERAKGNILERFSAQQFPDLHSELNLSSLELGDSALYFCASSPRTGTSGELFFGEGSRLTVL.